This T cell receptor (beta chain) was recorded in a study of pediatric ulcerative colitis (dated by TCRdb to about 2019). Looking at the study overall: Among the ulcerative colitis patients, several had pancolitis and two had left-sided colitis, and histology in every patient was consistent with ulcerative colitis. From nine newly diagnosed, treatment-naive pediatric ulcerative colitis patients and a few non-IBD control children, paired blood and rectal samples were collected. Using the Pediatric Ulcerative Colitis Activity Index, two patients were classed as having mild disease, several as having moderate disease and three as having acute severe colitis. Results the study describes overall, beyond this receptor: Features of the rectal repertoire distinguished controls, mild-moderate colitis patients and acute severe colitis patients, and in acute severe colitis rectal diversity was lower because of clonal expansions. Blood-derived T cells may have been included in rectal pinch biopsies, especially in patients with overt colitis. Clonal overlap between a subject's own blood and rectum was significantly greater in ulcerative colitis patients than in controls, which suggests more T cell trafficking to inflamed tissue. The healthy control group was small, consisting of only a handful of individuals. Because repertoires were derived from total lymphocyte DNA, patterns in rare subsets such as regulatory T cells may not have been reflected. Two rectal CDR3 clonotypes were detected in all ulcerative colitis patients and were not detected in any of the controls. For technical reasons, substantially fewer templates were yielded by the blood samples of two patients, and these blood samples were excluded from blood-rectal overlap analysis.

Using the immunoSEQ TRB Survey service, rearranged CDR3 beta regions were amplified from genomic DNA with multiplex V and J primers. To keep sequencing depth the same across samples, survey-level depth of up to 500,000 reads per sample was applied. Libraries were purified, pooled and sequenced on Illumina technology. The published analysis was carried out like this. immunoSEQ online tools were used for productive clonality, sample overlap, pairwise scatters, CDR3 beta length, V/D/J gene usage and productiveness. Calculated diversity was the number of unique rearrangements divided by total templates times 100; Shannon and Simpson indices were also computed. For principal component analysis, Z-score normalized data were analyzed with the R prcomp function and the ggbiplot package. Morisita's index was used to quantify the clonal overlap between blood and rectum within each subject. Here the immuneACCESS table is served through TCRdb, limited to in-frame sequences with V and J called. Missing clones are a known gap in these copies; in checked studies unresolved V genes cover under half, and the rest lacks a known reason. The V and J calls and clone size were taken over from that table, and D and trimming were inferred from the DNA. This sample gives 23,000 or so clones in total; about 71% of them show up just once. The ten most abundant clones make up about a sixth of the sample.

The germline V gene encodes CDR1 LNHDA and CDR2 SQIVND (reference sequence). Its CDR3 holds 12 amino acids, cysteine through phenylalanine. Of all the DNA, just the CDR3 is kept, 36 bases in frame from base 1. V is clipped by 6 bases and J by 3 bases, and the sequence between their germline boundaries is 8 bases long. During colonoscopy, one to two pinch biopsies were obtained from the rectum for research. Ulcerative colitis patients had received no immunosuppressive medication before the diagnostic colonoscopy. Before DNA isolation, rectal biopsies were subjected to proteinase K digestion. The Wizard kit (Promega) was used to extract genomic DNA from the blood and intestinal samples. Comment on this clone: It has no known antigen specificity. Per-base quality was not reported, and no clone a single base away is much larger than it. Other DNA sequences within the sample encode an identical CDR3.

This receptor was identified in a boy younger than 18 with severe ulcerative colitis. The V and J segments used are TRBV19 and TRBJ1-2; tentative D gene TRBD1, with 6 bases matching. Material for sequencing was gut tissue. The DNA sequence is TGTGCCAGTAGAAGGACAGACTATGGCTACACCTTC. This gives the protein CASRRTDYGYTF.